This TCR delta chain was observed in a study of gamma-delta chains in newborns, infants, children. Study-level background: Innate gammadelta T cells reportedly expand polyclonally right after birth, driven by microbial exposure, per the title.

Germline values: CDR1 GEAIGNYY, CDR2 EKD. The CDR3 runs to 16 residues. J gave up 7 bases and V 0 bases, and 2 bases lay outside the gene matches. This clone has only a few counts. TCRdb re-analyzed the reads via CATT. The data show roughly 14,000 delta-chain clones, with 7% to 7.5% seen just once and 20% to 25% held by the top ten. The sequence derives from a child who was a newborn, infant or young child, either healthy, febrile or measles-vaccinated (not recorded which). The rearrangement links TRDV2 to TRDJ3, with 10 bases aligning to TRDD3. Material for sequencing was blood. DNA for the CDR3: TGTGCCTGTGACACCTGGGGGATACACGACACCCGACAGATGTTTTTC. Translation gives CACDTWGIHDTRQMFF.